These T cell receptor beta chains were read from a single sample in a study of T cell responses to AZD1222 COVID-19 vaccine. Clones were read by immunoSEQ multiplex PCR, and TCRdb kept only the in-frame ones, dropping some. Of roughly 150,000 clones in the sample, 90% to 95% were seen once. Source: peripheral blood, taken 28 days after the second AZD1222 dose. Receptor source: an adult who received the AZD1222 COVID-19 vaccine. CDR3s include the opening cysteine and the closing phenylalanine or tryptophan. The D gene is left open where the match is weak. Only some rows state a clone size, as once, few, many or a class for expanded clones.

TRBJ1-2	.	.	TRBV15	TGTGCCACCAGCAGAGATCAGCTGCTTACCTATGGCTACACCTTC	CATSRDQLLTYGYTF
TRBJ1-1	.	.	TRBV2	TGTGCCAGCAGGATCAACACTGAAGCTTTCTTT	CASRINTEAFF
TRBJ2-7	.	.	TRBV7-2	TGTGCCAGCAGCTTGTCTGAGGCGGGGTGGTACGAGCAGTACTTC	CASSLSEAGWYEQYF
TRBJ2-7	.	.	TRBV28	TGTGCCAGCAGTTTAGGGACCTACGAGCAGTACTTC	CASSLGTYEQYF
TRBJ2-3	.	few	TRBV7-3	TGTGCCAGCAGCTTAGGCAGGGCCCTCACAGATACGCAGTATTTT	CASSLGRALTDTQYF
TRBJ2-2	.	.	TRBV27	TGTGCCAGCAGTTTATTTCAGGGGACGAACACCGGGGAGCTGTTTTTT	CASSLFQGTNTGELFF
TRBJ1-6	.	.	TRBV3-1/TRBV3-2	TGTGCCAGCAGCCAAGAGGGACCGCCGAGGAGCTCCTATAATTCACCCCTCCACTTT	CASSQEGPPRSSYNSPLHF
TRBJ1-2	TRBD1	.	TRBV2	TGTGCCAGCAGGCAGGGGGCCGGAGGCTACACCTTC	CASRQGAGGYTF
TRBJ2-3	TRBD2	once	TRBV5-1	TGCGCCAGCAGCTTGCAGACAGGGACTAGCCCAAGCACAGATACGCAGTATTTT	CASSLQTGTSPSTDTQYF
TRBJ2-1	TRBD1	.	TRBV10-3	TGTGCCATCTGTGCAGGGGGCTTTGATGAGCAGTTCTTC	CAICAGGFDEQFF
TRBJ2-5	TRBD1	.	TRBV27	TGTGCCAGCAGTTTAGACAGGGGGCGGCAAGAGACCCAGTACTTC	CASSLDRGRQETQYF
TRBJ2-4	TRBD1	.	TRBV7-8	TGTGCCAGCAGCCCAGGGGGACAGACCATACAGTACTTC	CASSPGGQTIQYF
TRBJ2-1	.	.	TRBV5-1	TGCGCCAGCAGCTTGGGGCTAGCCGTCAATGAGCAGTTCTTC	CASSLGLAVNEQFF
TRBJ2-5	.	.	TRBV13	TGTGCCAGCAGTTTCCGACAGGAGCAAGAGACCCAGTACTTC	CASSFRQEQETQYF
TRBJ2-7	TRBD1	.	TRBV4-1	TGCGCCAGCAGCCAATTCGCCTACAGGGGTTCCTCCTACGAGCAGTACTTC	CASSQFAYRGSSYEQYF
TRBJ1-1	.	few	TRBV19	TGTGCCAGTAGTATAGGTCAGGGGAACACTGAAGCTTTCTTT	CASSIGQGNTEAFF
TRBJ1-2	.	.	TRBV6-1	TGTGCCAGCAGTGAAGGTGTTGGGGGCTATGGCTACACCTTC	CASSEGVGGYGYTF
TRBJ1-1	.	.	TRBV5-5	TGTGCCAGCAGCTTGGTGTACAGCATGAACACTGAAGCTTTCTTT	CASSLVYSMNTEAFF
TRBJ1-4	.	.	TRBV5-1	TGCGCCAGCAGCTTCCTACAGGGCGAAAAACTGTTTTTT	CASSFLQGEKLFF
TRBJ2-7	.	.	TRBV11-1	TGTGCCAGCAGCCTTGCTCGAGGGGCCTACGAGCAGTACTTC	CASSLARGAYEQYF
TRBJ2-3	.	.	TRBV5-1	TGCGCCAGCACCAGGGGGGTAGCGGACTTCACAGATACGCAGTATTTT	CASTRGVADFTDTQYF
TRBJ1-2	.	.	TRBV27	TGTGCCAGCAGTTTGAGGGGAGGCTATGGCTACACCTTC	CASSLRGGYGYTF
TRBJ2-1	TRBD2	.	TRBV5-1	TGCGCCAGCAGCCTGTGGACTAGCGGGAGAGACAATGAGCAGTTCTTC	CASSLWTSGRDNEQFF
TRBJ1-6	.	.	TRBV2	TGTGCCAGCAGTGGGGCGGATGGGAATAATTCACCCCTCCACTTT	CASSGADGNNSPLHF
TRBJ1-4	.	.	TRBV27	TGTGCCAGCAGAAGAGATGCAACTAATGAAAAACTGTTTTTT	CASRRDATNEKLFF
TRBJ1-5	.	.	TRBV28	TGTGCCAGCAGGTATCGGGGGCCCCAGCATTTT	CASRYRGPQHF
TRBJ1-1	.	.	TRBV7-9	TGTGCCAGCAGCTTAGCGGGATCGTCCCTAGCTTTCTTT	CASSLAGSSLAFF